This TCR beta chain was captured by sequencing in a study of blood T cell repertoires in COVID-19. Study-level background: Specimens from acute and convalescent COVID-19 originated in the United States, Italy and Spain. The cDNA or gDNA used as material had been derived from T cells, B-cell-depleted T cells, or PBMCs.

Authors' analysis steps: Cell counts per sample came from amplifying reference gene primers. Using immunoSEQ multiplex PCR, the repertoire was profiled, and TCRdb retains in-frame clones only, with some absent. V and J calls and clone size are copied from that table; D and trimming were computed from the DNA. In the table there are roughly 190,000 clones, 88% of which are singletons. Sequencing was carried out using peripheral blood. This receptor was taken from a human donor in a cohort sampled during active COVID-19.

CDR3 residues: CASSLDPGQGIRDTEAFF. The DNA of the CDR3 is TGCGCCAGCAGCTTGGATCCGGGACAGGGGATAAGGGACACTGAAGCTTTCTTT. The chain carries TRBV5-1 and TRBJ1-1; 10 nucleotides match TRBD1. Germline values: CDR1 SGHRS, CDR2 YFSETQ. The CDR3 length is 18 residues. Trimming at V came to 0 bases and at J to 3 bases, leaving 11 bases not matched to a gene.